This is a list of T cell receptor beta chains from one sample in a study of spatial heterogeneity in lung cancer. TCRdb processed the 5' RACE reads anew with MiXCR; each CDR3 protein has one entry. The data show about 100,000 distinct CDR3 sequences, about 4.6% seen once. This specimen consisted of lung tumor tissue, obtained at surgery. All receptors come from a male donor with early-stage non-small cell lung cancer. CDR3s include the opening cysteine and the closing phenylalanine or tryptophan. The order of the fields is clone size, J gene, D gene, V gene, CDR3 protein, CDR3 DNA. A D gene is named only where the DNA matches it firmly. Rows may omit the clone size; those that give it use once, few, many or a size class.

many TRBJ2-4 NA TRBV5-1 CASSFDRADIQYF TGCGCCAGCAGCTTCGACAGAGCAGACATTCAGTACTTC
many TRBJ2-7 TRBD2 TRBV5-1 CASSTGTSFSEQYF TGCGCCAGCAGCACCGGGACTAGCTTCTCCGAGCAGTACTTC
few TRBJ1-4 NA TRBV28 CASSPLEGTNEKLFF TGTGCCAGCAGTCCGCTCGAAGGAACTAATGAAAAACTGTTTTTT
many TRBJ2-3 NA TRBV5-1 CASSLGPSSTDTQYF TGCGCCAGCAGCTTGGGACCCTCTAGCACAGATACGCAGTATTTT
many TRBJ2-4 NA TRBV5-1 CASSPRVLGETKNIQYF TGCGCCAGCAGCCCCCGTGTTTTGGGGGAAACCAAAAACATTCAGTACTTC
many TRBJ1-1 NA TRBV28 CASSGDSWYTEAFF TGTGCCAGCAGTGGGGACTCCTGGTACACTGAAGCTTTCTTT
many TRBJ2-7 NA TRBV12-3/TRBV12-4 CASTSFGVYEQYF TGTGCCAGCACCTCTTTCGGTGTTTACGAGCAGTACTTC
few TRBJ2-3 TRBD2 TRBV6-2/TRBV6-3 CASSLTSAADTQYF TGTGCCAGCAGTCTGACTAGCGCCGCAGATACGCAGTATTTT
once TRBJ1-4 TRBD1 TRBV7-9 CASSPQRGRGGEKLFF TGTGCCAGCAGCCCCCAGAGGGGGCGAGGGGGTGAAAAACTGTTTTTT
many TRBJ1-1 TRBD1 TRBV4-1 CASSLQGFGTEAFF TGCGCCAGCAGCCTACAGGGGTTTGGCACTGAAGCTTTCTTT
many TRBJ2-3 NA TRBV20-1 CSAGGPVGTTDTQYF TGCAGTGCTGGGGGTCCGGTCGGTACCACAGATACGCAGTATTTT
many TRBJ2-1 NA TRBV6-2/TRBV6-3 CASRDLDSSYNEQFF TGTGCCAGTAGAGATTTGGACAGCTCCTACAATGAGCAGTTCTTC
many TRBJ2-2 NA TRBV5-5 CASSLARGPGLDTGELFF TGTGCCAGCAGCTTGGCCAGGGGACCTGGGCTTGACACCGGGGAGCTGTTTTTT
NA TRBJ1-1 NA TRBV5-6 CACSFMRGEAFF TGTGCCTGCAGCTTTATGAGGGGAGAAGCTTTCTTT
NA TRBJ2-7 TRBD2 TRBV4-2 CASSQDWGGEQYF TGTGCCAGCAGCCAAGATTGGGGGGGCGAGCAGTACTTC
NA TRBJ2-7 NA TRBV12-3/TRBV12-4 CASSLIGYPYEQYF TGTGCCAGCAGTTTAATCGGCTACCCCTACGAGCAGTACTTC
many TRBJ1-1 TRBD1 TRBV5-6 CASSFLTGQGTEAFF TGTGCCAGCAGCTTCTTGACAGGGCAGGGCACTGAAGCTTTCTTT
many TRBJ1-5 NA TRBV20-1 CSAKGHSNQPQHF TGCAGTGCTAAAGGACACTCCAATCAGCCCCAGCATTTT
few TRBJ1-5 NA TRBV10-3 CAISEAQGTVPQHF TGTGCCATCAGTGAGGCGCAGGGAACCGTGCCCCAGCATTTT
medium-sized TRBJ2-1 TRBD2 TRBV19 CASSISAGDANEQFF TGTGCCAGTAGTATCTCAGCGGGAGATGCAAATGAGCAGTTCTTC
few TRBJ2-5 TRBD2 TRBV7-6 CASSLDGTRGETQYF TGTGCCAGCAGCTTAGATGGGACTAGAGGAGAGACCCAGTACTTC
NA TRBJ2-3 NA TRBV2 CASAPGTSTDTQYF TGTGCCAGCGCCCCCGGGACTAGCACAGATACGCAGTATTTT
many TRBJ2-2 NA TRBV4-1 CASSPRGNANTGELFF TGCGCCAGCAGCCCACGGGGAAACGCGAACACCGGGGAGCTGTTTTTT
few TRBJ2-3 NA TRBV29-1 CSVEAVTDTQYF TGCAGCGTTGAAGCCGTAACAGATACGCAGTATTTT
many TRBJ2-4 NA TRBV28 CASSPWEEAKNIQYF TGTGCCAGCAGTCCCTGGGAAGAGGCCAAAAACATTCAGTACTTC
many TRBJ2-5 NA TRBV27 CASSLRPGTRVETQYF TGTGCCAGCAGTCTGCGGCCCGGGACCCGGGTAGAGACCCAGTACTTC
many TRBJ2-2 NA TRBV29-1 CSVYQDKASGELFF TGCAGCGTCTACCAGGACAAGGCCTCCGGGGAGCTGTTTTTT
many TRBJ2-7 TRBD1 TRBV7-6 CASSTHGQGLGYEQYF TGTGCCAGCAGCACCCACGGACAGGGCTTGGGGTACGAGCAGTACTTC
many TRBJ2-7 NA TRBV7-9 CASVGDYEQYF TGTGCCAGCGTTGGGGACTACGAGCAGTACTTC
NA TRBJ1-6 NA TRBV7-2 CASSFTDNSPLHF TGTGCCAGCAGCTTTACAGATAATTCACCCCTCCACTTT
few TRBJ2-3 TRBD1 TRBV12-3/TRBV12-4 CASSLVTGRQYF TGTGCCAGCAGTTTAGTGACAGGGAGGCAGTATTTT
NA TRBJ2-5 TRBD2 TRBV30 CAKSSGNRETQYF TGTGCCAAATCCAGCGGGAATCGAGAGACCCAGTACTTC
NA TRBJ1-1 NA TRBV5-1 CASRGGSGGTEAFF TGCGCCAGCAGGGGTGGTTCCGGCGGCACTGAAGCTTTCTTT
many TRBJ2-7 NA TRBV4-1 CASSSRGEQYF TGCGCCAGCAGCTCCCGTGGTGAGCAGTACTTC
many TRBJ2-7 TRBD1 TRBV28 CASHGPGQGTYEQYF TGTGCCAGCCATGGGCCCGGACAGGGGACCTACGAGCAGTACTTC
many TRBJ2-1 NA TRBV29-1 CSSADGYNEQFF TGCAGCTCAGCTGACGGTTACAATGAGCAGTTCTTC
many TRBJ2-7 NA TRBV5-5 CASMLRGSYEQYF TGTGCCAGCATGCTTAGGGGCTCCTACGAGCAGTACTTC
many TRBJ2-5 TRBD1 TRBV7-2 CASSFGTGRETQYF TGTGCCAGCAGCTTTGGGACAGGTAGAGAGACCCAGTACTTC
many TRBJ1-4 NA TRBV7-8 CASSHVEADEKLFF TGTGCCAGCAGCCACGTTGAGGCGGATGAAAAACTGTTTTTT
many TRBJ1-5 NA TRBV18 CASSPQDASNQPQHF TGTGCCAGCTCACCACAGGACGCCAGCAATCAGCCCCAGCATTTT
many TRBJ1-4 NA TRBV27 CASSPDQFANEKLFF TGTGCCAGCAGTCCCGACCAGTTCGCTAATGAAAAACTGTTTTTT
many TRBJ2-3 NA TRBV6-6 CASSSEPLDLTDTQYF TGTGCCAGCAGTTCGGAGCCGCTTGACCTCACAGATACGCAGTATTTT
many TRBJ2-1 TRBD1 TRBV5-1 CASSFRGQGGYNEQFF TGCGCCAGCAGCTTCCGAGGACAGGGGGGATACAATGAGCAGTTCTTC
many TRBJ1-2 NA TRBV10-2 CASMIDSYGYTF TGCGCCAGCATGATCGACAGCTATGGCTACACCTTC
few TRBJ2-1 TRBD2 TRBV12-3/TRBV12-4 CASSFSGSSYNEQFF TGTGCCAGCAGTTTTAGCGGGAGCTCCTACAATGAGCAGTTCTTC
NA TRBJ1-2 NA TRBV7-9 CASSPLTAQTGNIYGYTF TGTGCCAGCAGCCCATTAACAGCTCAAACAGGGAATATCTATGGCTACACCTTC